This T cell receptor (beta chain) emerged from a study of cytotoxic CD8 clonotypes in ibrutinib-treated CLL. On the study more broadly: Investigators reported some 24 partial and 2 complete responses; after median about 70 months, about 15 patients remained remitted and about twelve progressed.

Remarks on this clone: What it recognizes is unknown.

Looked up from germline, CDR1 is SGHAT and CDR2 is FQNNGV. Trimming shortened V by 8 bases and J by 1 base, and 11 bases separated the two germline ends. This CDR3 is built from 13 residues. The table came from immunoSEQ multiplex PCR; TCRdb's copy has only in-frame clones and leaves some out. The table records 330,000 or so clones, roughly 67% of them present only once. Study results and caveats: Clonality increased with ibrutinib response but returned toward baseline at progression. Treatment left the uncommon public clonotypes either contracted or stable in frequency. At baseline, clonality was higher than in age-matched healthy donors and correlated with CD8+ counts.

The chain links TRBV11-2 to TRBJ1-1; D gene uncertain. This specimen consisted of PBMCs, obtained after 36 months of ibrutinib treatment. The receptor was isolated from a human donor with chronic lymphocytic leukemia. In DNA, the CDR3 is TGTGCCAGCCGCGACATTACGAACACTGAAGCTTTCTTT. Protein: CASRDITNTEAFF.